The 4 T cell receptor beta chains below come from one sample, sequenced in a study of blood T cell repertoires in COVID-19. Data came from immunoSEQ multiplex PCR; TCRdb stores just in-frame clones and leaves some out. The sample includes some 250,000 clones, roughly 93% seen only once; the top ten take 2.3%. Input material: PBMCs or T cells enriched from blood (not recorded which). The receptors come from a woman aged 40 to 50 with acute COVID-19.

The CDR3 sequence is CASSHSRGTGELFF. CDR3 nucleotide sequence: TGTGCCAGCAGTCACTCTCGGGGTACCGGGGAGCTGTTTTTT. This sequence joins TRBV6-1 and TRBJ2-2; tentative D call: TRBD2 (5 bases). Trimming took off 5 bases at V and 5 bases at J, with 12 bases between the two ends. Germline V gene lookup returns CDR1 MNHNS and CDR2 SASEGT. CDR3 length: 14 residues.

The chain combines TRBV19 with TRBJ1-4, with 8 positions matching TRBD1. The ends lost 5 bases at V and 8 bases at J; junction bases unmatched: 10. The CDR3 totals 15 residues. CDR1 is LNHDA and CDR2 is SQIVND in the germline V gene (reference sequence). CDR3 nucleotide sequence: TGTGCCAGTAGTCCGAGGACAGGGTTGCGCGAAAAACTGTTTTTT. Amino acids: CASSPRTGLREKLFF.

The chain has TRBV2 and TRBJ1-2; 8 nucleotides line up with TRBD1. This CDR3 is 14 amino acids long. Germline CDR1 SNHLY, CDR2 FYNNEI. V was pared by 4 bases and J by 5 bases, with 6 bases of the junction left unmatched. CDR3 nucleotide sequence: TGTGCCAGCAGTGGACAGGGGAAACTATATGGCTACACCTTC. This gives the protein CASSGQGKLYGYTF.

CDR3 bases: TGTGCCATCAGCCTCAGGGACTCAGCCAAAAACATTCAGTACTTC. Translating gives CAISLRDSAKNIQYF. The chain links TRBV10-3 to TRBJ2-4; perhaps TRBD2 as D (6 bases). Trimming pared 6 bases from V and 0 bases from J, leaving 12 bases between. Germline lookup yields CDR1 ENHRY and CDR2 SYGVKD. There are 15 residues in the CDR3.